This is a list of T cell receptor beta chains from one sample in a study of a mutant IDH1 vaccine in newly diagnosed glioma. The table came from immunoSEQ multiplex PCR; TCRdb's copy has only in-frame clones and leaves some out. The sample has about 48,000 clones; roughly 84% are singletons. The antigens for these receptors are not known. The specimen was PBMCs, collected from a glioma patient whose treatment included an IDH1 peptide vaccine. These TCRs come from a man aged 40-49 years with glioma. The CDR3 runs from the conserved cysteine through the conserved F or W. A D gene is named only where the DNA matches it firmly. Clone size is not always given. Where it is, it says once, few, many or a class for expanded clones.

clone_size j_call cdr3_length d_call v_call cdr3_nt cdr3_aa
NA TRBJ2-3 20 TRBD2 TRBV4-2 TGTGCCAGCAGCCAGACGCCTCGGGGTTCTAGCGGGGGGGCCCTGGATACGCAGTATTTT CASSQTPRGSSGGALDTQYF
NA TRBJ1-1 13 TRBD1 TRBV2 TGTGCCAGCACCGGGACAGGGAACACTGAAGCTTTCTTT CASTGTGNTEAFF
NA TRBJ2-2 17 TRBD2 TRBV9 TGTGCCAGCAGCCCCCAATGGACTAGCGGCAACACCGGGGAGCTGTTTTTT CASSPQWTSGNTGELFF
NA TRBJ2-7 16 NA TRBV25-1 TGTGCCAGCAGTGAATTAGGAGGCGGTAGCTCCTACGAGCAGTACTTC CASSELGGGSSYEQYF
NA TRBJ1-1 16 TRBD1 TRBV2 TGTGCCAGCAGTGAAGCGACAGGGCCAATGAACACTGAAGCTTTCTTT CASSEATGPMNTEAFF
once TRBJ1-2 14 TRBD1 TRBV19 TGTGCCAGTAGTATAGGCACAGGGGCCTATGGCTACACCTTC CASSIGTGAYGYTF
NA TRBJ1-1 14 NA TRBV4-2 TGTGCCAGCAGGTTGATGGGGGGGACCACTGAAGCTTTCTTT CASRLMGGTTEAFF
NA TRBJ2-2 13 TRBD2 TRBV29-1 TGCAGCGCAGGGACTAGCGTAGGCGGGGAGCTGTTTTTT CSAGTSVGGELFF
NA TRBJ2-5 14 TRBD1 TRBV27 TGTGCCAGCAGTTTCGACAACAGGGGGGAGACCCAGTACTTC CASSFDNRGETQYF
NA TRBJ2-5 13 NA TRBV2 TGTGCCAGCAGTGACGGGTATGAGAAGACCCAGTACTTC CASSDGYEKTQYF
NA TRBJ1-4 15 TRBD1 TRBV7-9 TGTGCCAGCAGCTCGGCCGACAGGGAGGGTGAAAAACTGTTTTTT CASSSADREGEKLFF
NA TRBJ1-5 15 NA TRBV6-5 TGTGCCAGCAGCAAGACCCGACCGATCAATCAGCCCCAGCATTTT CASSKTRPINQPQHF